Listed below are T cell receptor beta chains from one sample, sequenced in a study of blood T cell repertoires in COVID-19. Generated by immunoSEQ multiplex PCR, the TCRdb table keeps only in-frame clones and is missing some. This sample has about 87,000 clones; less than 80% occur once, and the top ten carry about 4.2%. Sequenced input: peripheral blood. These receptors all stem from a woman between 45 and 60 years old with acute or convalescent COVID-19. CDR3s include the opening cysteine and the closing phenylalanine or tryptophan. D genes are given only for firm matches. Size tells how often a clone was seen (once, few, many) or the class of an expanded clone, and some rows leave it out.

cdr3_nt cdr3_aa j_call clone_size d_call v_call
TGTGCCAGCAGTTACTACGGGACAGGCGATGGGCCCCAGCATTTT CASSYYGTGDGPQHF TRBJ1-5 . TRBD1 TRBV6-5
TGTGCCAGCAGCCAAGATCCGGCGACAGGGTATTCCGACGAGCAGTACTTC CASSQDPATGYSDEQYF TRBJ2-7 . TRBD1 TRBV4-2
TGTGCCAGCAGCTTCCGGGACAATGAGCAGTTCTTC CASSFRDNEQFF TRBJ2-1 . . TRBV11-1
TGCAGTGCTAGTCAAGGGGGCGATGGCTACACCTTC CSASQGGDGYTF TRBJ1-2 . TRBD1 TRBV20-1
TGCGCCAGCAGCTCCGTGGTAGCGGGGGGCGCGGTAGCCAAAAACATTCAGTACTTC CASSSVVAGGAVAKNIQYF TRBJ2-4 . TRBD2 TRBV5-1
TGTGCCACCAGTGAAACAGGGCTCTATGGCTACACCTTC CATSETGLYGYTF TRBJ1-2 . . TRBV24-1
TGTGCCAGCAGTAACCGCGGGCTTAATGAAAAACTGTTTTTT CASSNRGLNEKLFF TRBJ1-4 . . TRBV27
TGTGCCTGGAGTTTCTTGGGACTTTCGGTTGCTAATGAAAAACTGTTTTTT CAWSFLGLSVANEKLFF TRBJ1-4 . . TRBV30
TGTGCCAGCAGTTTCCCGGGACTAGCGGGGGGGCGGGTTTATACAGATACGCAGTATTTT CASSFPGLAGGRVYTDTQYF TRBJ2-3 . TRBD2 TRBV28
TGCGCCAGCAGCTTGGGTCAGGGAAGGACAGATACGCAGTATTTT CASSLGQGRTDTQYF TRBJ2-3 . . TRBV5-1
TGTGCCAGCAGTCCGCATCGACAGGGAGAGAGCTACACCTTC CASSPHRQGESYTF TRBJ1-2 . TRBD1 TRBV6-5
TGTGCCAGTAGTATTGCCAGGGGGCCCGGGGCCAACGTCCTGACTTTC CASSIARGPGANVLTF TRBJ2-6 . TRBD1 TRBV19
TGTGCCAGCAGGGCAGGACAGGGGGACGAAAAACTGTTTTTT CASRAGQGDEKLFF TRBJ1-4 . TRBD1 TRBV4-2
TGTGCCAGCAGTGAGGGGGTGAGCAATCAGCCCCAGCATTTT CASSEGVSNQPQHF TRBJ1-5 few . TRBV27
TGTGCCAGCAGCTTAGTAGTTTCGGGCTATGGCTACACCTTC CASSLVVSGYGYTF TRBJ1-2 . . TRBV7-2
TGTGCCAGCACTCATAGCGGGGTCGGCGGGGAGCTGTTTTTT CASTHSGVGGELFF TRBJ2-2 few TRBD2 TRBV6-6
TGTGCCAGCAGTTACGGGACTGAAGAAGAGACCCAGTACTTC CASSYGTEEETQYF TRBJ2-5 once . TRBV28
TGTGCCAGCAGCTGGACAGGGCGTGGAAACACCATATATTTT CASSWTGRGNTIYF TRBJ1-3 few TRBD1 TRBV5-5
TGTGCCAGCAGCTGGGGGACAGGGGACATTCAGTACTTC CASSWGTGDIQYF TRBJ2-4 . TRBD1 TRBV11-1
TGTGCCAGCAGCGTCAGTGTCTTCGACACTGAAGCTTTCTTT CASSVSVFDTEAFF TRBJ1-1 . . TRBV9
TGTGCCAGCAGCGTAGTGGGGACAATGAACACTGAAGCTTTCTTT CASSVVGTMNTEAFF TRBJ1-1 . . TRBV9
TGCGCCAGCAGCCAAGAACAGGGAAGGAATCAGCCCCAGCATTTT CASSQEQGRNQPQHF TRBJ1-5 . . TRBV4-3
TGTGCCACCAGCAGAGATGGGAGGAGCTACACCTTC CATSRDGRSYTF TRBJ1-2 . . TRBV15
TGTGCCGGCCGGGGTGGAGACACTGAAGCTTTCTTT CAGRGGDTEAFF TRBJ1-1 few . TRBV28
TGTGCCAGCAGTTCACGGGACAGGAATACTAACTATAGCTACACCTTC CASSSRDRNTNYSYTF TRBJ1-2 . TRBD1 TRBV27
TGTGCCAGCAGCTTTTTCCCACTCCAGGGGGTTGAAGCTTTCTTT CASSFFPLQGVEAFF TRBJ1-1 . TRBD1 TRBV7-2
TGTGCCAGCAGTTCCCTGACAGGGATGAACACTGAAGCTTTCTTT CASSSLTGMNTEAFF TRBJ1-1 . TRBD1 TRBV28
TGTGCCAGCAGTTTCGGACAGCTTGGTGGCTACACCTTC CASSFGQLGGYTF TRBJ1-2 . . TRBV12-3/TRBV12-4
TGCGCCAGCAGCCCCTTAATTAGCGGGGGTGGCAATGAGCAGTTCTTC CASSPLISGGGNEQFF TRBJ2-1 . TRBD2 TRBV4-3
TGTGCCAGCAGCACAGGACAGGCGGGGGAGACCCAGTACTTC CASSTGQAGETQYF TRBJ2-5 . . TRBV7-2
TGTGCCAGCAGTTACCGGGGCACACAGGGGAATGAAGCTTTCTTT CASSYRGTQGNEAFF TRBJ1-1 . TRBD1 TRBV6-5
TGTGCCAGCAGCCCCAGCTCCTACGAGCAGTACTTC CASSPSSYEQYF TRBJ2-7 . . TRBV7-2
TGTGCCAGCAGTCCCTTACTAGGACAGTCCTACGAGCAGTACTTC CASSPLLGQSYEQYF TRBJ2-7 . . TRBV6-6
TGTGCCAGCAGTCCGCCCGACATACCCCCTAATGGCTACACCTTC CASSPPDIPPNGYTF TRBJ1-2 few . TRBV28
TGTGCCAGCACCCCGGACATTTCTAACTATGGCTACACCTTC CASTPDISNYGYTF TRBJ1-2 . . TRBV2
TGTGCCAGCAGACTTGACAGCTCTGGAAACACCATATATTTT CASRLDSSGNTIYF TRBJ1-3 . . TRBV6-5
TGTGCCACCAGCACCGGGACAGGCTCCTACGAGCAGTACTTC CATSTGTGSYEQYF TRBJ2-7 . TRBD1 TRBV15
TGTGCCACGAAACTAGCGGGGAGCCGCGGTGAGCAGTTCTTC CATKLAGSRGEQFF TRBJ2-1 . TRBD2 TRBV6-5
TGTGCCAGCAGTTTATCGTTGTCGGGGACTGAAGCTTTCTTT CASSLSLSGTEAFF TRBJ1-1 once . TRBV27
TGTGCCAGCAGCAAGGACAGGGAAAACAACGAGCAGTACTTC CASSKDRENNEQYF TRBJ2-7 . TRBD1 TRBV5-4
TGCGCCAGCAGCCAAGCCAGCGGGGGGGCTATGAATGAGCAGTTCTTC CASSQASGGAMNEQFF TRBJ2-1 . TRBD2 TRBV4-3
TGTGCCAGTACTCCTAGGGAGGGGCTTAACTATGGCTACACCTTC CASTPREGLNYGYTF TRBJ1-2 . . TRBV19
TGTGCCAGCAGCCTGGACAGGGCCGGTTGGTCACCCCTCCACTTT CASSLDRAGWSPLHF TRBJ1-6 few TRBD1 TRBV7-8
TGTGCCAGCAGGGGGAGGGGGAACTATGGCTACACCTTC CASRGRGNYGYTF TRBJ1-2 . . TRBV5-4
TGTGCCAGCAGCCAAGATCAGGTTCCCGGGAGGCCCCAGCATTTT CASSQDQVPGRPQHF TRBJ1-5 once . TRBV3-1/TRBV3-2
TGTGCTAGTGGTTTAGTCACAGGGGAAGCTTTCTTT CASGLVTGEAFF TRBJ1-1 . . TRBV12-5
TGCGCCAGCAGCCAAGATCTATATCTGAACACTGAAGCTTTCTTT CASSQDLYLNTEAFF TRBJ1-1 . . TRBV4-1